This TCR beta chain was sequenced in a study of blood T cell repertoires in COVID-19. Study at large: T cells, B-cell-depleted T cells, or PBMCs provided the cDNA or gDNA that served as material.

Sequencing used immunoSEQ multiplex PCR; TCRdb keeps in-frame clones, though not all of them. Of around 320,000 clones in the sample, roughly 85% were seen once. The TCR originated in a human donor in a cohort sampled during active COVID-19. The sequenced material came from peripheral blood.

CDR3 sequence reads: CASSKQGDSYEQYF. In nucleotides, the CDR3 is TGTGCCAGCAGTAAACAGGGGGATTCCTACGAGCAGTACTTC. The chain employs TRBV2 and TRBJ2-7, with 8 bases that match TRBD1. CDR1 is SNHLY, CDR2 FYNNEI, per germline. The CDR3 loop spans 14 amino acids. The V and J ends lost 5 bases and 1 base, in that order; junction bases with no gene match: 4.